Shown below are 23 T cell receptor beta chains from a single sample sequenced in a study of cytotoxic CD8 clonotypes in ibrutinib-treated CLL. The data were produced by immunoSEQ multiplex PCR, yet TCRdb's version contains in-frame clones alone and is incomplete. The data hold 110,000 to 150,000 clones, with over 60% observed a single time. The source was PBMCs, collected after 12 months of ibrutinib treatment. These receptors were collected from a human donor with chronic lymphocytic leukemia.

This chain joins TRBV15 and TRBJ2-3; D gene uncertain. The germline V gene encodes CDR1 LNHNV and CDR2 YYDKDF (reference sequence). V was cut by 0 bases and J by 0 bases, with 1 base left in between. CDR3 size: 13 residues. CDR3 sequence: CATSRDSTDTQYF. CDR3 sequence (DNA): TGTGCCACCAGCAGAGACAGCACAGATACGCAGTATTTT.

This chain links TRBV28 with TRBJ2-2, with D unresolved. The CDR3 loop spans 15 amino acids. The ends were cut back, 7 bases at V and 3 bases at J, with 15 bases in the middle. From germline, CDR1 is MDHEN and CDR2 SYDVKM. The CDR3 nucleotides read TGTGCCAGCACCCCTAGAACCTTTTACACCGGGGAGCTGTTTTTT. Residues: CASTPRTFYTGELFF.

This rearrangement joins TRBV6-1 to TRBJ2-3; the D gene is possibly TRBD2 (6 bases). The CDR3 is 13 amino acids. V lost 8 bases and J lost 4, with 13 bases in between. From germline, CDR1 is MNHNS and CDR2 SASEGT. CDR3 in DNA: TGTGCCAGCGTGCGGGACGGACCAGATACGCAGTATTTT. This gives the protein CASVRDGPDTQYF.

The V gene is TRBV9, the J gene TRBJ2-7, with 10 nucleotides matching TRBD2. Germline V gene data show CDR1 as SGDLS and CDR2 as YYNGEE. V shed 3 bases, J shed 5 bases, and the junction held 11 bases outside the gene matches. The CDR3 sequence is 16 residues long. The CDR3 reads CASSARTSGTSDEQYF. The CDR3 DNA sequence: TGTGCCAGCAGCGCCCGGACTAGCGGCACATCTGACGAGCAGTACTTC.

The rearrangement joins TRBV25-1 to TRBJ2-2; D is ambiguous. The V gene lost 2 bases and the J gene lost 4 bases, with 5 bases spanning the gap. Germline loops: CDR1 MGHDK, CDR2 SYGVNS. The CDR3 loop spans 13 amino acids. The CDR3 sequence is CASSEVITGELFF. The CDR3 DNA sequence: TGTGCCAGCAGTGAAGTGATCACCGGGGAGCTGTTTTTT.

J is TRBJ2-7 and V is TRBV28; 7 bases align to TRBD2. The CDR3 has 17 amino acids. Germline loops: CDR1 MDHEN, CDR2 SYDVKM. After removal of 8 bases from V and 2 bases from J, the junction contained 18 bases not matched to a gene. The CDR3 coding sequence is TGTGCCAGCGAGTTTGCCGGGGCGGGGGAATCGGCCTACGAGCAGTACTTC. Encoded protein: CASEFAGAGESAYEQYF.

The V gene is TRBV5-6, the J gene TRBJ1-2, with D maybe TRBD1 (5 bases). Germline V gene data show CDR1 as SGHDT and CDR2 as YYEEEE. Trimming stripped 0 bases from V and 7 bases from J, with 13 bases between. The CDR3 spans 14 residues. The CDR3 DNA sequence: TGTGCCAGCAGCTTGGCCTTGGGGGTAGGTGGCTACACCTTC. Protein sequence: CASSLALGVGGYTF. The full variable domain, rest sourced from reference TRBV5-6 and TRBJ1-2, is DAGVTQSPTHLIKTRGQQVTLRCSPKSGHDTVSWYQQALGQGPQFIFQYYEEEERQRGNFPDRFSGHQFPNYSSELNVNALLLGDSALYLCASSLALGVGGYTFGSGTRLTVV.

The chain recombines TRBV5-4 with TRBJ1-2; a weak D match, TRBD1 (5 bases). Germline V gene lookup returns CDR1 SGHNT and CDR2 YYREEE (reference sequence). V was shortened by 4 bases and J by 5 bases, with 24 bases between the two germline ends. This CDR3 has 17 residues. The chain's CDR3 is CASSPSRFGTSWYGYTF. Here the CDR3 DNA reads TGTGCCAGCAGCCCCAGTAGATTTGGGACCTCTTGGTATGGCTACACCTTC.

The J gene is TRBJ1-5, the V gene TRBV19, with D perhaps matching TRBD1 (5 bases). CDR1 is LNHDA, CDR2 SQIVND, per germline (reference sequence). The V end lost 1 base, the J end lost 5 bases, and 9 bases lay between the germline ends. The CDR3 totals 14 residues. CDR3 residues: CASSIGRADQPQHF. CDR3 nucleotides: TGTGCCAGTAGTATAGGCAGGGCGGATCAGCCCCAGCATTTT. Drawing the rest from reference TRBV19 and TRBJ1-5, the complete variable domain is DGGITQSPKYLFRKEGQNVTLSCEQNLNHDAMYWYRQDPGQGLRLIYYSQIVNDFQKGDIAEGYSVSREKKESFPLTVTSAQKNPTAFYLCASSIGRADQPQHFGDGTRLSIL.

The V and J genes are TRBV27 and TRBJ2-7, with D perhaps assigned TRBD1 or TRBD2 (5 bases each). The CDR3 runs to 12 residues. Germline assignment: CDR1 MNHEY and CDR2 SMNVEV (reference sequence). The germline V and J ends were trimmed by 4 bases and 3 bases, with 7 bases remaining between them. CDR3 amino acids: CASSWDGYEQYF. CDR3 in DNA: TGTGCCAGCAGTTGGGACGGCTACGAGCAGTACTTC.

In DNA, the CDR3 is TGTGCCAGCAGCATCTACCCTCCGGGACTAGCGGGACCCTACGAGCAGTACTTC. It encodes CASSIYPPGLAGPYEQYF. The rearrangement uses TRBV7-3 and TRBJ2-7, with TRBD2 matching 13 bases. Germline assignment: CDR1 SGHTA and CDR2 FQGTGA. The CDR3 has 18 residues. V lost 5 bases and J lost 2; bases outside the gene matches: 12.

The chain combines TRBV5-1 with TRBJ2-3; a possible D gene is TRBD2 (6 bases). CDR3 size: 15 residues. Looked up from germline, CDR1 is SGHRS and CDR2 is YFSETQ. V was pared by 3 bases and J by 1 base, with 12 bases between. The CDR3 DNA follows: TGCGCCAGCAGCTCACGGGGCGGGGGCACAGATACGCAGTATTTT. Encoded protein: CASSSRGGGTDTQYF.

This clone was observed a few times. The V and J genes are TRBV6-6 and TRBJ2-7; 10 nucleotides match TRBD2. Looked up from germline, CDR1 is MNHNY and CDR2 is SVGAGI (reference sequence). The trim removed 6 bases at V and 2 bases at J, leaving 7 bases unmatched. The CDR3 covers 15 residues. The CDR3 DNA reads TGTGCCAGCAGGATGGCTAGCGGGGGTACCTACGAGCAGTACTTC. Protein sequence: CASRMASGGTYEQYF.

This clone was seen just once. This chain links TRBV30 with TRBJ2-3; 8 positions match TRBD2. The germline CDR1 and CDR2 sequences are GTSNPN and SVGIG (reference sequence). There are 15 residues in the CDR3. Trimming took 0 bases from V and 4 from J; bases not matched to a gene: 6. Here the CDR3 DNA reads TGTGCCTGGAGTGTTCCCAGCGGGAGTGCAGATACGCAGTATTTT. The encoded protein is CAWSVPSGSADTQYF.

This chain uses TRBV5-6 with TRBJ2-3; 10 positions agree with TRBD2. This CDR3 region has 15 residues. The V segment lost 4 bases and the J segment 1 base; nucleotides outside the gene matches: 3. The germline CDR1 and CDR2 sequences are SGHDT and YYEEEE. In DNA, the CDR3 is TGTGCCAGCAGCCCTGGGACTAGCGGCACAGATACGCAGTATTTT. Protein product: CASSPGTSGTDTQYF.

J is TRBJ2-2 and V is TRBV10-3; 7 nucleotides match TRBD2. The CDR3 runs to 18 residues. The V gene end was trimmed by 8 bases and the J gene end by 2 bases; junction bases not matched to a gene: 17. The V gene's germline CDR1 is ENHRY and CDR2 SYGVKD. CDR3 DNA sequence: TGTGCCATCGGACTATCATCTGTGGGACTACACAACACCGGGGAGCTGTTTTTT. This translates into CAIGLSSVGLHNTGELFF.

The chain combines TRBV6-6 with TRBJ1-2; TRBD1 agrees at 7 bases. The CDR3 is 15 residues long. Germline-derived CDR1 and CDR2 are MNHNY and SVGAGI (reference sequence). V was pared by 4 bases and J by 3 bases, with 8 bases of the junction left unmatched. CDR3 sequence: CASSSIRQGDYGYTF. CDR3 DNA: TGTGCCAGCAGTTCCATAAGACAGGGAGACTATGGCTACACCTTC.

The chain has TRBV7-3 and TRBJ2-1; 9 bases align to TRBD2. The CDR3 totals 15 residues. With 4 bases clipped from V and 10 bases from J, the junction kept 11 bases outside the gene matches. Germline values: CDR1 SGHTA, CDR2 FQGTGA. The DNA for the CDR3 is TGTGCCAGCAGCTCTATAGCGGGAGAAGTCGGGGAGCAGTTCTTC. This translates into CASSSIAGEVGEQFF.

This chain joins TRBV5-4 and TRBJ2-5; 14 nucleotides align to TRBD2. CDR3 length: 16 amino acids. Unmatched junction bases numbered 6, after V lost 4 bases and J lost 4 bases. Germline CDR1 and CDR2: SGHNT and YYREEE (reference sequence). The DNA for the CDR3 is TGTGCCAGCAGCCCGGGACTAGCGGGAGTCGGAGAGACCCAGTACTTC. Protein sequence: CASSPGLAGVGETQYF.

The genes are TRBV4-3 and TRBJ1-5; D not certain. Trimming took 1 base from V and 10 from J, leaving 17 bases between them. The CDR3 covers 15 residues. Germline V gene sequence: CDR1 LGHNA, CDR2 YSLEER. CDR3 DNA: TGCGCCAGCAGCCAAGTTCACCAGTTGCAGCATCCCCAGCATTTT. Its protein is CASSQVHQLQHPQHF.

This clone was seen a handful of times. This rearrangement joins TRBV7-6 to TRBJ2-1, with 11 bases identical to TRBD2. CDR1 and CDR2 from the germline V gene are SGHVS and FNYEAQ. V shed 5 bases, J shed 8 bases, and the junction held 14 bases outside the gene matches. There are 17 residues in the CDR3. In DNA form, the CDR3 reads TGTGCCAGCAGCGCGAGTTATAGCGGGAGGGCTCCCCATGAGCAGTTCTTC. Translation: CASSASYSGRAPHEQFF.

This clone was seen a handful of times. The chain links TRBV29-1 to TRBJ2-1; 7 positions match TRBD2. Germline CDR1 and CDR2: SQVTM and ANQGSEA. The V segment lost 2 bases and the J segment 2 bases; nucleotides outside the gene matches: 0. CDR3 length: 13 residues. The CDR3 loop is CSVELAAYNEQFF. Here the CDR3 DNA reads TGCAGCGTTGAACTAGCGGCCTACAATGAGCAGTTCTTC.

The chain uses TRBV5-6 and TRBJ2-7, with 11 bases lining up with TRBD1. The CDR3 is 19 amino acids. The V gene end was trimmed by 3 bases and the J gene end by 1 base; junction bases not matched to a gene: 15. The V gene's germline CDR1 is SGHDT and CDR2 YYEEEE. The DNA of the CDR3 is TGTGCCAGCAGCTGGTCCGGGACAGGGGGTTTAGTTAATTCCTACGAGCAGTACTTC. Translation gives CASSWSGTGGLVNSYEQYF.